The T cell receptor (beta chain) under discussion was sequenced for a study of cytomegalovirus exposure and HLA in healthy donors. Study results and caveats: Immune exposure information comprised only CMV serostatus. 16,951 TCR beta sequences were associated with HLA alleles at 0.05 false discovery rate in a later analysis.

Remarks on this clone: Its antigen is not known.

PCR was performed using 60 Vbeta and 13 Jbeta primers. Assay used: immunoSEQ multiplex PCR; TCRdb lists only in-frame clones, some missing. The table lists 130,000 or so clones, approximately 80% of them singletons. Sequencing was performed on PBMCs. The receptor's source is a woman between 40 and 50 years old in good health and CMV-seronegative.

CDR3 sequence: CASSTTGPNEQFF. The DNA of the CDR3 is TGTGCCAGCAGCACAACAGGGCCCAATGAGCAGTTCTTC. This chain links TRBV7-9 with TRBJ2-1; TRBD1 might be the D (6 bases). Per the germline V gene, CDR1 is SEHNR and CDR2 is FQNEAQ (reference sequence). Trimming shortened V by 5 bases and J by 6 bases, and 11 bases separated the two germline ends. The CDR3 is 13 residues long.